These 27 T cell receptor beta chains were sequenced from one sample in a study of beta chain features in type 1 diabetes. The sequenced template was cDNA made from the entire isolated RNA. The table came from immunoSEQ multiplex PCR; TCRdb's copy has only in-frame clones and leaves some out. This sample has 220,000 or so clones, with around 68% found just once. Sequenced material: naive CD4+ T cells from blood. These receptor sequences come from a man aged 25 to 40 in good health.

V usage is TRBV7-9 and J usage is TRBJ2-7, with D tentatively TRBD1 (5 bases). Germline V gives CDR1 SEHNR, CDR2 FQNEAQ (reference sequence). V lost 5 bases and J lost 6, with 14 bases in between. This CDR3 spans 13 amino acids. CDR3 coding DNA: TGTGCCAGCAGCCCTCGGACATCCGGCGAGCAGTACTTC. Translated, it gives CASSPRTSGEQYF.

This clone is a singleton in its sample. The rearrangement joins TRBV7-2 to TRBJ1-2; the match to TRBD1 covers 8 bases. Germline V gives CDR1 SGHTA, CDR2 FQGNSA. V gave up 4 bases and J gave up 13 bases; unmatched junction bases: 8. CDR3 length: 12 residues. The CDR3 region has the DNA TGTGCCAGCAGCTCCTGGACAGGGTTAAGCACCTTC. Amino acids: CASSSWTGLSTF. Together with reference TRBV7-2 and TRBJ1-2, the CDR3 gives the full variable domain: GAGVSQSPSNKVTEKGKDVELRCDPISGHTALYWYRQSLGQGLEFLIYFQGNSAPDKSGLPSDRFSAERTGGSVSTLTIQRTQQEDSAVYLCASSSWTGLSTFGSGTRLTVV.

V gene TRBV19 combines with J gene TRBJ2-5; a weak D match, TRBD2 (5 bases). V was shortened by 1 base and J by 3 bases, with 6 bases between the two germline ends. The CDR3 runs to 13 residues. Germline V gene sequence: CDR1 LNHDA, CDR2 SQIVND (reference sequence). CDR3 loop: CASSIGEKETQYF. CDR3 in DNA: TGTGCCAGTAGTATAGGGGAGAAAGAGACCCAGTACTTC.

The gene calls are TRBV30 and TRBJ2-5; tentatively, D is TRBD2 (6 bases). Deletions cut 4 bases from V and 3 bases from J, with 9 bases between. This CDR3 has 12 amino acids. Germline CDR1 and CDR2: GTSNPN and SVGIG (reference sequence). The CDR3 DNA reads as TGTGCCTGGAATCGACTAGAAGAGACCCAGTACTTC. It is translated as CAWNRLEETQYF. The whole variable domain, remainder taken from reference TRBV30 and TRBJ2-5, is SQTIHQWPATLVQPVGSPLSLECTVEGTSNPNLYWYRQAAGRGLQLLFYSVGIGQISSEVPQNLSASRPQDRQFILSSKKLLLSDSGFYLCAWNRLEETQYFGPGTRLLVL.

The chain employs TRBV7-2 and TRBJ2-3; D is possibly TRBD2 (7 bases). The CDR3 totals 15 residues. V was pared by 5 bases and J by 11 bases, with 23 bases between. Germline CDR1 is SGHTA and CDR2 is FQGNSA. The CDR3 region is CASSMGGPVVLGQYF. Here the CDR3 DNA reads TGTGCCAGCAGCATGGGGGGGCCGGTTGTGCTTGGGCAGTATTTT.

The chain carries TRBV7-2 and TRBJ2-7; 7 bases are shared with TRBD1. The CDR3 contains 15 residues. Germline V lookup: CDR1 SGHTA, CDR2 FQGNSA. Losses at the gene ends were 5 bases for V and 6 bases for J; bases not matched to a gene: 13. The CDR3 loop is CASSLQMTGQGEQYF. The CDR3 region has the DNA TGTGCCAGCAGCCTCCAGATGACAGGGCAAGGCGAGCAGTACTTC.

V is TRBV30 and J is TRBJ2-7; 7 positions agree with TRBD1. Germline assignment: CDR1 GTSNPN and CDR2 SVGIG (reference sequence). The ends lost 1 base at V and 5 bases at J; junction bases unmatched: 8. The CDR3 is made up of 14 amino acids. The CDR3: CAWSGKGGMDEQYF. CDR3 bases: TGTGCCTGGAGTGGCAAAGGGGGCATGGACGAGCAGTACTTC.

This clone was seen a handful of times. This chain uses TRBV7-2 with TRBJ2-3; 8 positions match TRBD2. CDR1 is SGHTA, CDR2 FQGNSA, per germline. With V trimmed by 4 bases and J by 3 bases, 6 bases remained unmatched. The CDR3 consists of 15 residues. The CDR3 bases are TGTGCCAGCAGCTCGGGAGGGCCGAGTACAGATACGCAGTATTTT. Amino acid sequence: CASSSGGPSTDTQYF.

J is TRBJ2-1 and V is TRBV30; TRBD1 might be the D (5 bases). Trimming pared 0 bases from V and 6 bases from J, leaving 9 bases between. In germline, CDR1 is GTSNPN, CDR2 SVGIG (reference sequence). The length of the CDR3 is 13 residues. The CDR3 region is CAWSVRTTNEQFF. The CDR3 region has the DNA TGTGCCTGGAGTGTTAGGACAACCAATGAGCAGTTCTTC.

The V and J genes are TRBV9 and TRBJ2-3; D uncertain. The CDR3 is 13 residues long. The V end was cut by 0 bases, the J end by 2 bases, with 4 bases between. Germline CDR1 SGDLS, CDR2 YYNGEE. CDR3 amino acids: CASSVAVTDTQYF. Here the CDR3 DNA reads TGTGCCAGCAGCGTAGCTGTCACAGATACGCAGTATTTT. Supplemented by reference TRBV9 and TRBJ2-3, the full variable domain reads DSGVTQTPKHLITATGQRVTLRCSPRSGDLSVYWYQQSLDQGLQFLIQYYNGEERAKGNILERFSAQQFPDLHSELNLSSLELGDSALYFCASSVAVTDTQYFGPGTRLTVL.

CDR3 bases: TGCGCCAGCAGCTTGGTAAGGTTTGCGGCGAGCACAGATACGCAGTATTTT. Residues: CASSLVRFAASTDTQYF. The chain links TRBV5-1 to TRBJ2-3; D gene unclear. The germline V gene has CDR1 SGHRS and CDR2 YFSETQ. Trimming removed 0 bases at V and 0 bases at J, with 14 bases between. The CDR3 runs 17 residues.

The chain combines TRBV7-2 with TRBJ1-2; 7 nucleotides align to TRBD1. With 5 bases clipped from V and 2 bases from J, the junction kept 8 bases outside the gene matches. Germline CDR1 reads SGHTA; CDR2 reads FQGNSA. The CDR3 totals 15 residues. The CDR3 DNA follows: TGTGCCAGCAGCCCCGACCGGGACAGAAACTATGGCTACACCTTC. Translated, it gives CASSPDRDRNYGYTF.

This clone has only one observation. The CDR3, as DNA: TGTGCCTGGAAACGGGGGGGCTCCGTAGAGACCCAGTACTTC. Protein sequence: CAWKRGGSVETQYF. The V and J genes are TRBV30 and TRBJ2-5; 8 bases map to TRBD2. V was pared by 4 bases and J by 4 bases, with 8 bases of the junction left unmatched. Looked up from germline, CDR1 is GTSNPN and CDR2 is SVGIG (reference sequence). This CDR3 is built from 14 residues.

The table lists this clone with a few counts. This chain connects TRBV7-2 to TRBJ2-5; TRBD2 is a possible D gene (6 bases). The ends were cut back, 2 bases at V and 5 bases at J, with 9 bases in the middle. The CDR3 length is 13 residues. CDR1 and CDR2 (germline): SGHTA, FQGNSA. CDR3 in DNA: TGTGCCAGCAGCTTAAGTCTAGCGGAGACCCAGTACTTC. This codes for CASSLSLAETQYF.

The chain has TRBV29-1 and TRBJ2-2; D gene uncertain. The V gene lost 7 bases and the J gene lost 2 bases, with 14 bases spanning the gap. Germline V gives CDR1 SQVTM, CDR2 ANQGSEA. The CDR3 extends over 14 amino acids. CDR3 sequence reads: CSAIVAVNTGELFF. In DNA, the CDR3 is TGCAGCGCTATAGTGGCAGTCAACACCGGGGAGCTGTTTTTT.

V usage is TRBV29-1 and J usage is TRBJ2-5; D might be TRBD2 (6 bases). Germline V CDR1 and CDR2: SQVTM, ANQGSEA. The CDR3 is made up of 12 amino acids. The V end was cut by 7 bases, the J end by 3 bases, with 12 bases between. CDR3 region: CSAHRGKETQYF. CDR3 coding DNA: TGCAGCGCCCACCGCGGGAAAGAGACCCAGTACTTC.

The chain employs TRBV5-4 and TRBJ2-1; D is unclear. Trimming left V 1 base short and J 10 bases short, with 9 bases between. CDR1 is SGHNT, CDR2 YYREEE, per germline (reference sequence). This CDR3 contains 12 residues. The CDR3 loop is CASSLPAGEQFF. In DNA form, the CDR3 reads TGTGCCAGCAGCTTGCCCGCTGGCGAGCAGTTCTTC. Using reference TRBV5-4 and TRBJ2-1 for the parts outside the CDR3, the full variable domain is ETGVTQSPTHLIKTRGQQVTLRCSSQSGHNTVSWYQQALGQGPQFIFQYYREEENGRGNFPPRFSGLQFPNYSSELNVNALELDDSALYLCASSLPAGEQFFGPGTRLTVL.

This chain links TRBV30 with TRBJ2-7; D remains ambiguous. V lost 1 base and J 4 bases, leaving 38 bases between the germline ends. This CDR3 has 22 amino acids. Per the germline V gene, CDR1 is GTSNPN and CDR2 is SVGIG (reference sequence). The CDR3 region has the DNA TGTGCCTGGAGTGGGGTCCGCATTGGTCCTACGACCCTGATAATCTCTGGGTACGAGCAGTACTTC. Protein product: CAWSGVRIGPTTLIISGYEQYF.

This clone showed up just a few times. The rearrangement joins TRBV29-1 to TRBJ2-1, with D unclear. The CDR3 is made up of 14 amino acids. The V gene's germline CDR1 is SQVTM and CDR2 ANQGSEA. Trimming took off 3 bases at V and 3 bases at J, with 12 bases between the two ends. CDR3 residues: CSVESLGIYNEQFF. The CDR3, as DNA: TGCAGCGTTGAGTCTCTGGGAATCTACAATGAGCAGTTCTTC.

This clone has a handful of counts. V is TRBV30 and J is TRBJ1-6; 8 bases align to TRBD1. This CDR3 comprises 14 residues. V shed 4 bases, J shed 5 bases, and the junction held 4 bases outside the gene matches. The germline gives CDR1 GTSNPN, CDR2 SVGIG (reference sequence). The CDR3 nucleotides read TGTGCCTGGAATCCACAGGGGGATAATTCACCCCTCCACTTT. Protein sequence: CAWNPQGDNSPLHF.

The CDR3 loop is CASSYLQGAYEQYF. The CDR3 DNA reads TGTGCCAGCAGTTACTTACAGGGAGCCTACGAGCAGTACTTC. V usage is TRBV6-6 and J usage is TRBJ2-7, with D possibly being TRBD1 (6 bases). The germline CDR1 and CDR2 sequences are MNHNY and SVGAGI (reference sequence). Trimming took off 1 base at V and 2 bases at J, with 9 bases between the two ends. This CDR3 is built from 14 residues.

The CDR3 DNA reads TGTGCCAGCAGCAAGCCTGAGGTCAATCAGCCCCAGCATTTT. It codes for CASSKPEVNQPQHF. The V call is TRBV21-1, the J call TRBJ1-5. TRBV21-1 counts as a pseudogene. CDR3 length equals 14 residues.

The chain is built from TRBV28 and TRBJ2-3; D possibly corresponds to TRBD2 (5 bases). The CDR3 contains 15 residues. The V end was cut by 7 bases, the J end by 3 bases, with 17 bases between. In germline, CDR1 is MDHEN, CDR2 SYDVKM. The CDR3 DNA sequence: TGTGCCAGCACCCCTTCGGGGTTGGGGACAGATACGCAGTATTTT. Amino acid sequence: CASTPSGLGTDTQYF. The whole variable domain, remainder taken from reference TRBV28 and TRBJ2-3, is DVKVTQSSRYLVKRTGEKVFLECVQDMDHENMFWYRQDPGLGLRLIYFSYDVKMKEKGDIPEGYSVSREKKERFSLILESASTNQTSMYLCASTPSGLGTDTQYFGPGTRLTVL.

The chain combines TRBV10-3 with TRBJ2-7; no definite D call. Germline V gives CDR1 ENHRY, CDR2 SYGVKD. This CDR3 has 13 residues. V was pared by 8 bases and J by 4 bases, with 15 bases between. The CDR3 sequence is CAIGLAAGYEQYF. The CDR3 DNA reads TGTGCCATCGGATTGGCGGCTGGGTACGAGCAGTACTTC.

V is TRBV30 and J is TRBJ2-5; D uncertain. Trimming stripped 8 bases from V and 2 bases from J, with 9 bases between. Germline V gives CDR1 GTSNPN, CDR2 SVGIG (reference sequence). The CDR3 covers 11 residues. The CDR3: CAVKTQETQYF. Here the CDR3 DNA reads TGTGCCGTCAAGACACAAGAGACCCAGTACTTC.

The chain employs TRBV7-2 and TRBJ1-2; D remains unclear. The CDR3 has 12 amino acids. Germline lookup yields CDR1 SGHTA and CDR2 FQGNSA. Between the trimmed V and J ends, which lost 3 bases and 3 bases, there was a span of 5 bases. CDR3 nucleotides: TGTGCCAGCAGCTTTAGGGACTATGGCTACACCTTC. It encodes CASSFRDYGYTF.

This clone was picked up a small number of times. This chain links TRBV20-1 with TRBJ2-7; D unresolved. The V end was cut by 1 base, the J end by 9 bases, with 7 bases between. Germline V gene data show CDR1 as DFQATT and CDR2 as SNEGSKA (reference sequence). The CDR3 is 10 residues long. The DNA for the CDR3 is TGCAGTGCTAGAGGGGCTGGGCAGTACTTC. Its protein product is CSARGAGQYF.